The T cell receptor (beta chain) under discussion was sequenced for a study of cytomegalovirus exposure and HLA in healthy donors. Clones were read by immunoSEQ multiplex PCR, and TCRdb kept only the in-frame ones, dropping some. The sample includes roughly 330,000 clones, around 90% seen only once; the top ten take 1.2%. Germline V lookup: CDR1 SGDLS, CDR2 YYNGEE. The ends were cut back, 3 bases at V and 2 bases at J, with 17 bases in the middle. The CDR3 loop spans 16 amino acids. This clonotype was sampled from a woman aged 25-40 years in good health and CMV-seropositive. This chain connects TRBV9 to TRBJ1-2; no clear D. Sequenced material: PBMCs. CDR3: CASSAPALEQNYGYTF. Written as DNA, the CDR3 is TGTGCCAGCAGCGCCCCGGCCTTGGAGCAGAACTATGGCTACACCTTC.